Sequencing of this T cell receptor beta chain was carried out in a study of T cell changes during pregnancy in multiple sclerosis. The length of the CDR3 is 15 residues. Germline V gene data show CDR1 as MRHNA and CDR2 as SNTAGT. Trimming removed 2 bases at V and 1 base at J, with 10 bases between. Method: immunoSEQ multiplex PCR; TCRdb's copy keeps in-frame clones and lacks some. Altogether about 38,000 clones are present, around 92% being singletons, with the ten largest covering 9% to 13%. The chain has TRBV6-4 and TRBJ2-3, with a possible D match to TRBD1 (5 bases). The source material was CD8+ T cells from peripheral blood mononuclear cells, sampled after pregnancy. This receptor was identified in a female donor with multiple sclerosis, enrolled in a pregnancy study. The CDR3 loop is CASSDTQGGTDTQYF. DNA for the CDR3: TGTGCCAGCAGTGACACCCAGGGCGGCACAGATACGCAGTATTTT.